This T cell receptor beta chain appears in the sequencing data of a study of control samples from healthy donors and cancer patients (dated by TCRdb to 2019 to 2021). On this clone: The antigen it binds to is not known. One base away there is no much larger clone; base qualities are not given.

CDR1 and CDR2, looked up from the germline V gene, are SGHRS and YFSETQ. CDR3 length: 16 amino acids, cysteine to phenylalanine. CDR3 DNA is the only sequence kept; it has 48 bases, read in frame from the first base. The V and J ends are trimmed by 2 bases and 2 bases, leaving 16 bases between them. The method behind the library was the immunoSEQ multiplex PCR assay. Imported from immuneACCESS, the table was reduced by TCRdb to in-frame sequences with V and J called. These copies leave out some clones; in studies compared against another copy, an unresolved V gene accounts for under half, and the cause of the remainder is not known. The sample table shows 200,000 to 250,000 clones, and just under 95% are seen once. Jointly, the top ten make up less than 1.6% of the sample.

The chain is encoded by TRBV5-1 joined to TRBJ1-2; the D gene cannot be resolved reliably. The receptor comes from a man in his fifties in good health. Specimen: blood. The DNA reads as follows: TGCGCCAGCAGCTTAATTTCTGGCTCACTCAACTATGGCTACACCTTC. Its translation is CASSLISGSLNYGYTF.